This T cell receptor (beta chain) emerged from a study of blood T cell repertoires in COVID-19. About the research overall: Samples taken during acute and convalescent COVID-19 were collected in the United States, Italy and Spain. Sources were T cells, B-cell-depleted T cells, or PBMCs; the material itself was cDNA or gDNA.

The method was immunoSEQ multiplex PCR; TCRdb's version includes in-frame clones alone and lacks a portion of them. The sample records 300,000 or so clones, around nine tenths being singletons. The receptor's source is a man aged 70 or older with acute or convalescent COVID-19. Sequenced sample: peripheral blood.

The CDR3 nucleotides read TGTGCCAGCAGCGCCGAGGGGGGCAATCAGCCCCAGCATTTT. Its protein is CASSAEGGNQPQHF. The genes are TRBV2 and TRBJ1-5; D is possibly TRBD1 (6 bases). Germline-derived CDR1 and CDR2 are SNHLY and FYNNEI. This CDR3 is built from 14 residues. V lost 6 bases to trimming and J lost 2 bases, with 11 bases between them.